The 30 T cell receptor beta chains given below trace back to one sample, sequenced in a study of siplizumab effects on memory and regulatory T cells. The method was immunoSEQ multiplex PCR; TCRdb's version includes in-frame clones alone and lacks a portion of them. The table lists 80,000 to 95,000 clones, about 95% of them singletons. The sequenced sample consisted of CD8+ T cells sorted from blood. All receptors derive from a human donor in good health.

The gene calls are TRBV6-5 and TRBJ2-7, with 8 nucleotides matching TRBD2. The CDR3 is made up of 12 amino acids. The germline gives CDR1 MNHEY, CDR2 SVGAGI. V lost 6 bases and J lost 7; bases outside the gene matches: 5. In nucleotides, the CDR3 is TGTGCCAGCAGCGGGGGGGCAATAGAGCAGTACTTC. The encoded protein is CASSGGAIEQYF.

The rearrangement joins TRBV5-4 to TRBJ2-2; D is unclear. Germline V gene lookup returns CDR1 SGHNT and CDR2 YYREEE (reference sequence). V was cut by 2 bases and J by 7 bases, with 24 bases left in between. The CDR3 is 18 amino acids. The CDR3: CASSLTVLPPSVNGELFF. CDR3 bases: TGTGCCAGCAGCTTAACAGTTCTCCCCCCGTCAGTAAACGGGGAGCTGTTTTTT. Looking up the rest from reference TRBV5-4 and TRBJ2-2 gives the full variable domain: ETGVTQSPTHLIKTRGQQVTLRCSSQSGHNTVSWYQQALGQGPQFIFQYYREEENGRGNFPPRFSGLQFPNYSSELNVNALELDDSALYLCASSLTVLPPSVNGELFFGEGSRLTVL.

This sequence joins TRBV29-1 and TRBJ2-1; TRBD2 aligns across 7 bases. This CDR3 region has 13 residues. Per germline, CDR1 SQVTM and CDR2 ANQGSEA. Trimming cost V 5 bases and J 6 bases; bases outside gene matches: 7. For the CDR3, the DNA is TGCAGCGTTCGGGCGGGAGATGGCAATGAGCAGTTCTTC. It translates to CSVRAGDGNEQFF.

This clone was detected once. This chain connects TRBV11-1 to TRBJ1-2; D gene uncertain. Germline V gene lookup returns CDR1 SGHAT and CDR2 FQDESV (reference sequence). The CDR3 spans 15 residues. V lost 1 base and J lost 0, with 9 bases in between. The CDR3 DNA reads TGTGCCAGCAGCTTAGAGAGAGGAGCTAACTATGGCTACACCTTC. Translation gives CASSLERGANYGYTF. Looking up the rest from reference TRBV11-1 and TRBJ1-2 gives the full variable domain: EAEVAQSPRYKITEKSQAVAFWCDPISGHATLYWYRQILGQGPELLVQFQDESVVDDSQLPKDRFSAERLKGVDSTLKIQPAELGDSAMYLCASSLERGANYGYTFGSGTRLTVV.

The chain is built from TRBV25-1 and TRBJ2-7, with D perhaps TRBD1 or TRBD2 (5 bases each). This CDR3 has 15 residues. Germline-derived CDR1 and CDR2 are MGHDK and SYGVNS. Trimming stripped 5 bases from V and 2 bases from J, with 16 bases between. The chain's CDR3 is CASSQPGTRTYEQYF. In DNA form, the CDR3 reads TGTGCCAGCAGTCAGCCCGGGACCCGGACCTACGAGCAGTACTTC.

This clone was detected once. J is TRBJ2-7 and V is TRBV13, with no clear D. The CDR3 extends over 14 amino acids. Germline loops: CDR1 PRHDT, CDR2 FYEKMQ (reference sequence). Trimming took off 0 bases at V and 1 base at J, with 7 bases between the two ends. CDR3 sequence (DNA): TGTGCCAGCAGCTTAGGCGAACATTCCTACGAGCAGTACTTC. It specifies CASSLGEHSYEQYF.

V and J are TRBV28 and TRBJ2-7; D is possibly TRBD2 (5 bases). The germline gives CDR1 MDHEN, CDR2 SYDVKM. Trimming pared 10 bases from V and 2 bases from J, leaving 12 bases between. CDR3 length: 12 residues. CDR3 coding DNA: TGTGCCACTACTCAGCGGCCCTACGAGCAGTACTTC. Translation gives CATTQRPYEQYF.

The chain recombines TRBV19 with TRBJ2-1; D may be TRBD2 (6 bases). The ends were cut back, 7 bases at V and 4 bases at J, with 20 bases in the middle. Germline V gene lookup returns CDR1 LNHDA and CDR2 SQIVND (reference sequence). CDR3 length: 16 residues. The CDR3: CASMGRESTLYNEQFF. CDR3 coding DNA: TGTGCCAGTATGGGACGGGAGTCAACATTGTACAATGAGCAGTTCTTC.

The chain employs TRBV5-4 and TRBJ2-7; D possibly corresponds to TRBD1 (5 bases). V was clipped by 0 bases and J by 2 bases, with 15 bases between them. CDR1 and CDR2 (germline): SGHNT, YYREEE (reference sequence). The CDR3 sequence is 16 residues long. The CDR3 region has the DNA TGTGCCAGCAGCTTGGGGGGCCGAGGTCCAGCCTACGAGCAGTACTTC. Its protein is CASSLGGRGPAYEQYF.

The V call is TRBV6-1, the J call TRBJ1-1; possible D gene TRBD1, 5 bases. Trimming pared 1 base from V and 7 bases from J, leaving 16 bases between. This CDR3 is built from 15 residues. Germline CDR1 MNHNS, CDR2 SASEGT. The CDR3 sequence is CASSEVIGGKGEAFF. The CDR3 DNA follows: TGTGCCAGCAGTGAAGTAATCGGGGGTAAGGGTGAAGCTTTCTTT.

The chain recombines TRBV29-1 with TRBJ2-5, with D tentatively TRBD2 (7 bases). The V end lost 4 bases, the J end lost 5 bases, and 17 bases lay between the germline ends. This CDR3 is built from 14 residues. The germline gives CDR1 SQVTM, CDR2 ANQGSEA. CDR3 amino acids: CSVGQRDTRETQYF. The DNA for the CDR3 is TGCAGCGTTGGCCAGCGGGACACGCGGGAGACCCAGTACTTC. The full variable domain, rest sourced from reference TRBV29-1 and TRBJ2-5, is SAVISQKPSRDICQRGTSLTIQCQVDSQVTMMFWYRQQPGQSLTLIATANQGSEATYESGFVIDKFPISRPNLTFSTLTVSNMSPEDSSIYLCSVGQRDTRETQYFGPGTRLLVL.

J is TRBJ2-7 and V is TRBV11-2, with 12 nucleotides matching TRBD1. J lost 3 bases, V lost 5 bases, and 5 bases had no gene match. The germline V gene has CDR1 SGHAT and CDR2 FQNNGV. The CDR3 is made up of 15 amino acids. CDR3 residues: CASSLGTGGIYEQYF. CDR3 in DNA: TGTGCCAGCAGCCTGGGGACAGGGGGCATCTACGAGCAGTACTTC.

This clone was observed once. V gene TRBV14 combines with J gene TRBJ2-7; D uncertain. V gave up 2 bases and J gave up 7 bases, with 21 bases separating them. The CDR3 is 16 residues long. Per germline, CDR1 SGHDN and CDR2 FVKESK. The CDR3 loop reads CASSQLGSVPYLEQYF. CDR3 DNA: TGTGCCAGCAGCCAATTGGGAAGTGTCCCCTATCTGGAGCAGTACTTC. The complete variable domain, with remaining parts taken from reference TRBV14 and TRBJ2-7, reads EAGVTQFPSHSVIEKGQTVTLRCDPISGHDNLYWYRRVMGKEIKFLLHFVKESKQDESGMPNNRFLAERTGGTYSTLKVQPAELEDSGVYFCASSQLGSVPYLEQYFGPGTRLTVT.

The gene calls are TRBV7-9 and TRBJ1-2; D possibly corresponds to TRBD1 (5 bases). From germline, CDR1 is SEHNR and CDR2 FQNEAQ (reference sequence). The length of the CDR3 is 16 residues. V lost 0 bases, J lost 1 base, and 12 bases lay in between. CDR3 DNA sequence: TGTGCCAGCAGCTTAGCTCTTGGGGACCTTAACTATGGCTACACCTTC. Protein product: CASSLALGDLNYGYTF.

The rearrangement joins TRBV29-1 to TRBJ2-7, with D perhaps TRBD2 (6 bases). Germline V gene sequence: CDR1 SQVTM, CDR2 ANQGSEA. This CDR3 is built from 12 residues. V lost 4 bases and J 2 bases, leaving 9 bases between the germline ends. Written as DNA, the CDR3 is TGCAGCGTTGCGGGGGAACCCTACGAGCAGTACTTC. The encoded protein is CSVAGEPYEQYF.

This rearrangement joins TRBV19 to TRBJ2-7; a weak D match, TRBD1 (6 bases). The V gene lost 8 bases and the J gene lost 6 bases, with 17 bases spanning the gap. This CDR3 is 13 amino acids long. Germline CDR1 and CDR2: LNHDA and SQIVND (reference sequence). The CDR3 loop reads CASGQGPFGEQYF. In nucleotides, the CDR3 is TGTGCCAGTGGCCAGGGGCCCTTCGGCGAGCAGTACTTC.

This clone was seen just once. The chain joins TRBV7-6 to TRBJ2-1, with 9 positions matching TRBD2. The V segment lost 4 bases and the J segment 9 bases; nucleotides outside the gene matches: 7. The germline V gene encodes CDR1 SGHVS and CDR2 FNYEAQ. The CDR3 has 14 residues. Here the CDR3 reads CASSSGTSLFEQFF. CDR3 coding DNA: TGTGCCAGCAGCTCCGGGACTAGCTTATTTGAGCAGTTCTTC.

The rearrangement links TRBV15 to TRBJ2-2, with D possibly being TRBD1 or TRBD2 (5 bases each). V was trimmed by 4 bases and J by 4 bases, leaving 13 bases between them. CDR1 is LNHNV and CDR2 is YYDKDF in the germline V gene (reference sequence). The CDR3 totals 15 residues. The CDR3 spells CATSISLGTTGELFF. The DNA for the CDR3 is TGTGCCACCAGCATCTCGTTAGGGACCACCGGGGAGCTGTTTTTT.

The chain has TRBV5-5 and TRBJ2-3; maybe TRBD1 (7 bases). Trimming took off 4 bases at V and 6 bases at J, with 18 bases between the two ends. Germline CDR1 SGHKS, CDR2 YYEKEE (reference sequence). The CDR3 runs to 15 residues. The CDR3 region has the DNA TGTGCCAGCAGCCCGGGACAGCCGAGCGGGGATACGCAGTATTTT. This encodes CASSPGQPSGDTQYF.

This chain connects TRBV5-6 to TRBJ2-7, with 9 bases matching TRBD1. CDR3 size: 15 residues. Unmatched junction bases numbered 11, after V lost 4 bases and J lost 6 bases. CDR1 is SGHDT and CDR2 is YYEEEE in the germline V gene. Here the CDR3 DNA reads TGTGCCAGCAGCGCTGAGGGACAGGGATTGCCCGAGCAGTACTTC. Its translation is CASSAEGQGLPEQYF.

This clone was counted once. The chain couples TRBV6-6 to TRBJ2-7, with 7 bases identical to TRBD2. The germline V gene has CDR1 MNHNY and CDR2 SVGAGI (reference sequence). Germline trimming cut 7 bases from V and 3 bases from J; bases unmatched to any gene: 9. The length of the CDR3 is 14 residues. CDR3 nucleotide sequence: TGTGCCAGCACCCTTTCGGGGGAGGGCTACGAGCAGTACTTC. Protein product: CASTLSGEGYEQYF.

This chain links TRBV10-3 with TRBJ2-7, with 10 bases identical to TRBD1. The CDR3 loop spans 15 amino acids. Germline V CDR1 and CDR2: ENHRY, SYGVKD. With 5 bases clipped from V and 3 bases from J, the junction kept 7 bases outside the gene matches. The CDR3 DNA follows: TGTGCCATCAGTAGGGGGACAGGGGAGGGCTACGAGCAGTACTTC. Its translation is CAISRGTGEGYEQYF.

The chain is built from TRBV29-1 and TRBJ2-1, with a tentative D call TRBD2 (6 bases). Trimming cost V 7 bases and J 2 bases, with 15 bases left between them. Looked up from germline, CDR1 is SQVTM and CDR2 is ANQGSEA. The CDR3 contains 14 residues. CDR3 in amino acids: CSGEFSGTYNEQFF. The CDR3 DNA follows: TGCAGCGGGGAGTTTAGCGGAACCTACAATGAGCAGTTCTTC.

This chain joins TRBV19 and TRBJ2-1; 8 bases are a match to TRBD2. J was trimmed by 4 bases and V by 2 bases; bases with no gene match: 4. Germline CDR1 LNHDA, CDR2 SQIVND (reference sequence). The CDR3 loop spans 15 amino acids. The CDR3: CASSITTSGYNEQFF. In DNA form, the CDR3 reads TGTGCCAGTAGTATAACCACTAGCGGTTACAATGAGCAGTTCTTC.

This chain uses TRBV27 with TRBJ2-1, with D possibly matching TRBD1 (5 bases). CDR1 is MNHEY, CDR2 SMNVEV, per germline (reference sequence). The CDR3 contains 12 residues. The V and J ends lost 5 bases and 8 bases respectively, with 10 bases between them. The CDR3 DNA is TGTGCCAGCAGTAGATCACAGGATGAGCAGTTCTTC. Translation gives CASSRSQDEQFF.

The genes are TRBV4-1 and TRBJ2-5; D is undetermined. V shed 5 bases and J shed 5 bases, with 18 bases lying between them. Per germline, CDR1 MGHRA and CDR2 YSYEKL. The CDR3 is made up of 15 amino acids. CDR3 nucleotide sequence: TGCGCCAGCAGCGCCATGGGCGGAGTCGGGGAGACCCAGTACTTC. Protein sequence: CASSAMGGVGETQYF.

The CDR3 region has the DNA TGCAGCGTTGAGGGACAGGGGGAGAACACTGAAGCTTTCTTT. This codes for CSVEGQGENTEAFF. V and J are TRBV29-1 and TRBJ1-1, with TRBD1 identical over 11 bases. With 3 bases clipped from V and 1 base from J, the junction kept 1 base outside the gene matches. CDR1 and CDR2 (germline): SQVTM, ANQGSEA. The CDR3 covers 14 residues.

The rearrangement uses TRBV6-5 and TRBJ1-2; TRBD1 is a possible D gene (5 bases). The V end was cut by 2 bases, the J end by 1 base, with 8 bases between. In germline, CDR1 is MNHEY, CDR2 SVGAGI. The CDR3 is 14 residues long. CDR3 in amino acids: CASSYDRVNYGYTF. In nucleotides, the CDR3 is TGTGCCAGCAGTTACGACAGAGTTAACTATGGCTACACCTTC.

This chain uses TRBV6-5 with TRBJ2-5; D gene unclear. Between the trimmed V and J ends, which lost 2 bases and 5 bases, there was a span of 9 bases. Germline lookup yields CDR1 MNHEY and CDR2 SVGAGI. The CDR3 length is 13 residues. The CDR3 DNA follows: TGTGCCAGCAGTTACGGGGTGTGGGAGACCCAGTACTTC. Translated: CASSYGVWETQYF.

The chain links TRBV28 to TRBJ2-7; 14 nucleotides line up with TRBD2. The CDR3 is 13 amino acids. In germline, CDR1 is MDHEN, CDR2 SYDVKM. The V gene end was trimmed by 9 bases and the J gene end by 7 bases; junction bases not matched to a gene: 5. The DNA for the CDR3 is TGTGCCAGTCGACTAGCGGGAGGGGAAGAGCAGTACTTC. This encodes CASRLAGGEEQYF.